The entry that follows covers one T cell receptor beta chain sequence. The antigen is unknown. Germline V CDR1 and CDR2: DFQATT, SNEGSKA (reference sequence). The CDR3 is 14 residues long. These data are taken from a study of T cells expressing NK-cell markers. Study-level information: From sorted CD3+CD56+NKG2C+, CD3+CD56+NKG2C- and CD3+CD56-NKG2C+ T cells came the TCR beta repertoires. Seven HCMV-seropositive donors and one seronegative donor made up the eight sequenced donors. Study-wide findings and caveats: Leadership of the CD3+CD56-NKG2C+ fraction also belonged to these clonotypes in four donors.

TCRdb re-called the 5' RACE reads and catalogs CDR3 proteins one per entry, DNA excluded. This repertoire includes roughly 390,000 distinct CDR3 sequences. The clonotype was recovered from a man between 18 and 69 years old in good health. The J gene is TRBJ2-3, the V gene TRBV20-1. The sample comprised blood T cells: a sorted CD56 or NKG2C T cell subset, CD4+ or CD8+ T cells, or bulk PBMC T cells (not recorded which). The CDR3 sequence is CSAPTGRTTDTQYF.